This entry lists 8 T cell receptor beta chains sequenced from one sample in a study of blood T cell repertoires in COVID-19. Assay used: immunoSEQ multiplex PCR; TCRdb lists only in-frame clones, some missing. The sample has fewer than 90,000 clones, 90% to 95% seen once; the top ten hold around 4.7%. The sequenced sample consisted of peripheral blood. The source is a human donor with active COVID-19. The donor label of this sample is uncertain.

The chain couples TRBV28 to TRBJ2-7; the match to TRBD2 covers 7 bases. Germline V gene lookup returns CDR1 MDHEN and CDR2 SYDVKM. The CDR3 totals 16 residues. The V gene end was trimmed by 3 bases and the J gene end by 0 bases; junction bases not matched to a gene: 8. Here the CDR3 DNA reads TGTGCCAGCAGTTTTCGGCTAGCGGATAGCTCCTACGAGCAGTACTTC. Translating it yields CASSFRLADSSYEQYF.

This sequence joins TRBV12-3 or TRBV12-4 and TRBJ1-4, with 7 bases matching TRBD1. This CDR3 comprises 13 residues. Trimming removed 6 bases from V and 8 bases from J; junction bases left unmatched: 6. CDR3 sequence: CASRPGTVEKLFF. CDR3 sequence (DNA): TGTGCCAGCAGACCCGGGACAGTAGAAAAACTGTTTTTT.

Notes on this clone: One end of the junction is discordant with germline, which a read error may explain. The chain links TRBV29-1 to TRBJ2-3; D might be TRBD1 (6 bases). CDR1 is SQVTM, CDR2 ANQGSEA, per germline. This CDR3 spans 12 amino acids. CDR3 coding DNA: TGCAGCGTTGACCCGACAGGCCAGTACCGAAATTTT. This codes for CSVDPTGQYRNF.

The sample holds one count of this clone. The chain employs TRBV11-3 and TRBJ1-1, with 7 bases lining up with TRBD1. CDR3 length equals 14 residues. Germline V CDR1 and CDR2: SGHNT, YENEEA. Losses at the gene ends were 4 bases for V and 7 bases for J; bases not matched to a gene: 9. Here the CDR3 reads CASSSLGDSLEAFF. The CDR3 DNA follows: TGTGCCAGCAGCTCGCTAGGGGACAGTCTTGAAGCTTTCTTT.

The genes are TRBV3-1 (or the pseudogene TRBV3-2) and TRBJ2-1; D remains unclear. The V end was cut by 3 bases, the J end by 7 bases, with 13 bases between. The CDR3 loop spans 14 amino acids. Germline V gene data show CDR1 as LGHDT and CDR2 as YNNKEL (reference sequence). In nucleotides, the CDR3 is TGTGCCAGCAGCCAGGGCCCCTTAGGTAATGAGCAGTTCTTC. Translation gives CASSQGPLGNEQFF.

The chain uses TRBV4-1 and TRBJ2-1, with 10 bases fitting TRBD2. The CDR3 has 17 amino acids. Unmatched junction bases numbered 3, after V lost 1 base and J lost 0 bases. Per germline, CDR1 MGHRA and CDR2 YSYEKL. The CDR3 bases are TGCGCCAGCAGCCAAGGGGCTAGCGGGAGCTCCTACAATGAGCAGTTCTTC. This codes for CASSQGASGSSYNEQFF.

This clone has more than one count but fewer than ten. This chain links TRBV5-1 with TRBJ1-1; D unclear. Between the trimmed V and J ends, which lost 2 bases and 5 bases, there was a span of 13 bases. CDR3 length: 14 amino acids. Germline V gene lookup returns CDR1 SGHRS and CDR2 YFSETQ. The CDR3 here is CASSLEALVTEAFF. CDR3 bases: TGCGCCAGCAGCTTAGAAGCCTTGGTAACTGAAGCTTTCTTT.

This clone was counted only a few times. V gene TRBV6-5 combines with J gene TRBJ1-5, with D perhaps TRBD1 (6 bases). From germline, CDR1 is MNHEY and CDR2 SVGAGI. Trimming left V 4 bases short and J 2 bases short, with 9 bases between. The CDR3 length is 14 residues. The CDR3 spells CASSFRQGNQPQHF. CDR3 DNA: TGTGCCAGCAGTTTCCGACAGGGCAATCAGCCCCAGCATTTT.